These 32 T cell receptor beta chains share one sample of origin, sequenced in a study of blood T cell repertoires in COVID-19. Only in-frame clones appear in the TCRdb table, and some are missing; sequencing was by immunoSEQ multiplex PCR. The table has roughly 200,000 clones, 85% seen once. The sample comprised PBMCs or T cells enriched from blood (not recorded which). These receptors were collected from a middle-aged man who had recovered from COVID-19.

Concerning this clone: A junction boundary mismatches the germline segment, possibly from a read error. The V gene is TRBV5-1, the J gene TRBJ2-2; TRBD1 matches at 10 bases. CDR1 and CDR2 (germline): SGHRS, YFSETQ. The CDR3 covers 16 residues. For the CDR3, the DNA is TGCGCCAGCAGCTTGGTGGGACAGGGGAACGCCGGGGAGCTGTTTTTT. It codes for CASSLVGQGNAGELFF. Full variable domain (remainder filled in from reference TRBV5-1 and TRBJ2-2): KAGVTQTPRYLIKTRGQQVTLSCSPISGHRSVSWYQQTPGQGLQFLFEYFSETQRNKGNFPGRFSGRQFSNSRSEMNVSTLELGDSALYLCASSLVGQGNAGELFFGEGSRLTVL.

The CDR3 bases are TGTGCCAGCAGTGAATCTTTGTTTTATGGATCCTCCGGATTGACACGTCGCCGCAATCAGCCCCAGCATTTT. Translated, it gives CASSESLFYGSSGLTRRRNQPQHF. The rearrangement joins TRBV6-1 to TRBJ1-5, with D unresolved. CDR1 is MNHNS and CDR2 is SASEGT in the germline V gene. This CDR3 region has 24 residues. V lost 2 bases and J 2 bases, leaving 37 bases between the germline ends.

The chain recombines TRBV2 with TRBJ1-5; D remains unclear. The germline V gene encodes CDR1 SNHLY and CDR2 FYNNEI. This CDR3 comprises 17 residues. Trimming stripped 3 bases from V and 0 bases from J, with 15 bases between. Here the CDR3 reads CASSEGTSKYSNQPQHF. The CDR3 region has the DNA TGTGCCAGCAGTGAGGGCACTAGCAAGTATAGCAATCAGCCCCAGCATTTT. The entire variable domain, with the rest obtained from reference TRBV2 and TRBJ1-5, is as follows: EPEVTQTPSHQVTQMGQEVILRCVPISNHLYFYWYRQILGQKVEFLVSFYNNEISEKSEIFDDQFSVERPDGSNFTLKIRSTKLEDSAMYFCASSEGTSKYSNQPQHFGDGTRLSIL.

The genes are TRBV5-1 and TRBJ1-1, with D hard to call. The CDR3 is 13 residues long. Germline assignment: CDR1 SGHRS and CDR2 YFSETQ. The germline V and J ends were trimmed by 2 bases and 1 base, with 6 bases remaining between them. The DNA of the CDR3 is TGCGCCAGCAGCTTTACAGCGAACACTGAAGCTTTCTTT. Translation: CASSFTANTEAFF.

This rearrangement joins TRBV4-3 to TRBJ2-7; tentatively, D is TRBD1 (5 bases). V was cut by 1 base and J by 2 bases, with 9 bases left in between. This CDR3 comprises 14 residues. Germline-derived CDR1 and CDR2 are LGHNA and YSLEER. The CDR3 bases are TGCGCCAGCAGCCAAGGTACAGGCCCCTACGAGCAGTACTTC. Translating gives CASSQGTGPYEQYF.

This clone was seen many times. The rearrangement uses TRBV6-1 and TRBJ2-7; 10 bases align to TRBD1. The CDR3 has 18 amino acids. The germline V gene encodes CDR1 MNHNS and CDR2 SASEGT. V was clipped by 1 base and J by 2 bases; unmatched bases: 11. CDR3 in amino acids: CASSEVVAGQGTTYEQYF. The CDR3 DNA sequence: TGTGCCAGCAGTGAAGTTGTAGCGGGACAGGGGACTACCTACGAGCAGTACTTC.

This clone occurred once. The chain employs TRBV9 and TRBJ2-7; 10 bases line up with TRBD2. V shed 1 base and J 5 bases; nucleotides not matched to a gene: 6. The germline CDR1 and CDR2 sequences are SGDLS and YYNGEE. This CDR3 comprises 15 residues. Written as DNA, the CDR3 is TGTGCCAGCAGCGTAACAACGAGCGGGAGGGACGAGCAGTACTTC. It specifies CASSVTTSGRDEQYF.

The chain joins TRBV5-1 to TRBJ2-7, with 10 bases matching TRBD2. The CDR3 is 14 amino acids. The V gene's germline CDR1 is SGHRS and CDR2 YFSETQ. V was clipped by 4 bases and J by 3 bases; unmatched bases: 4. The CDR3 DNA sequence: TGCGCCAGCAGCGGGACTAGCGCGGACTACGAGCAGTACTTC. This sequence encodes CASSGTSADYEQYF.

This chain links TRBV19 with TRBJ1-5; D may be TRBD1 (5 bases). CDR3 length: 14 residues. The germline V and J ends were trimmed by 3 bases and 4 bases, with 10 bases remaining between them. Germline V gene sequence: CDR1 LNHDA, CDR2 SQIVND (reference sequence). The CDR3 here is CASSIWGRNQPQHF. CDR3 in DNA: TGTGCCAGTAGTATTTGGGGCAGAAATCAGCCCCAGCATTTT.

The chain has TRBV7-2 and TRBJ2-7, with D tentatively TRBD1 (6 bases). The germline V gene encodes CDR1 SGHTA and CDR2 FQGNSA. V gave up 6 bases and J gave up 3 bases, with 18 bases separating them. The CDR3 contains 15 residues. CDR3: CASSSEGVKGYEQYF. Here the CDR3 DNA reads TGTGCCAGCAGTTCCGAGGGGGTGAAAGGCTACGAGCAGTACTTC.

The chain is built from TRBV11-3 and TRBJ2-1, with D perhaps matching TRBD2 (5 bases). Germline V gives CDR1 SGHNT, CDR2 YENEEA. Trimming shortened V by 8 bases and J by 1 base, and 12 bases separated the two germline ends. The CDR3 covers 14 residues. The CDR3 sequence is CASVGDRSYNEQFF. CDR3 DNA sequence: TGTGCCAGCGTCGGGGATAGGTCCTACAATGAGCAGTTCTTC. The full variable domain, in which reference TRBV11-3 and TRBJ2-1 provide the parts outside the CDR3, is EAGVVQSPRYKIIEKKQPVAFWCNPISGHNTLYWYLQNLGQGPELLIRYENEEAVDDSQLPKDRFSAERLKGVDSTLKIQPAELGDSAVYLCASVGDRSYNEQFFGPGTRLTVL.

The rearrangement uses TRBV7-9 and TRBJ2-1; tentatively, D is TRBD2 (6 bases). Germline-derived CDR1 and CDR2 are SEHNR and FQNEAQ (reference sequence). The CDR3 is 17 amino acids. V lost 6 bases and J lost 7, with 25 bases in between. CDR3 sequence reads: CASRGRVAGRLKNEQFF. CDR3 DNA: TGTGCCAGCAGGGGCCGAGTTGCCGGGAGATTAAAGAATGAGCAGTTCTTC.

The chain joins TRBV7-2 to TRBJ2-7, with 9 nucleotides matching TRBD2. The germline gives CDR1 SGHTA, CDR2 FQGNSA. With V trimmed by 5 bases and J by 2 bases, 4 bases remained unmatched. CDR3 length: 14 amino acids. CDR3 protein: CASSTTSGPYEQYF. The DNA for the CDR3 is TGTGCCAGCAGCACGACTAGCGGCCCCTACGAGCAGTACTTC.

This clone showed up just once. The gene calls are TRBV28 and TRBJ2-5, with TRBD1 matching 7 bases. The CDR3 loop spans 14 amino acids. Germline V gives CDR1 MDHEN, CDR2 SYDVKM. With V trimmed by 6 bases and J by 5 bases, 9 bases remained unmatched. In DNA, the CDR3 is TGTGCCAGCAGCGGCGAGGGGGCTCGGGAGACCCAGTACTTC. It translates to CASSGEGARETQYF.

The J gene is TRBJ2-3, the V gene TRBV13; TRBD1 matches at 10 bases. The CDR3 contains 15 residues. The trim removed 5 bases at V and 1 base at J, leaving 3 bases unmatched. The germline V gene encodes CDR1 PRHDT and CDR2 FYEKMQ (reference sequence). DNA of the CDR3: TGTGCCAGCAGCACGGGGACAGGGGGCACAGATACGCAGTATTTT. Encoded protein: CASSTGTGGTDTQYF.

With regard to this clone: At one boundary the junction diverges from the germline segment, which might be a read error. The chain carries TRBV3-1 (or the pseudogene TRBV3-2) and TRBJ1-2; D call uncertain. Germline V gene lookup returns CDR1 LGHDT and CDR2 YNNKEL (reference sequence). The CDR3 length is 12 residues. The CDR3 DNA is TGTGCCAGCAGCGCCGACCCAGGAGGTCTCTTTTTC. Translating gives CASSADPGGLFF.

The chain employs TRBV2 and TRBJ2-6, with 7 positions matching TRBD1. With V trimmed by 5 bases and J by 4 bases, 11 bases remained unmatched. CDR3 length: 17 amino acids. Germline values: CDR1 SNHLY, CDR2 FYNNEI. The CDR3 sequence: CASSRSQGLPGANVLTF. The CDR3, as DNA: TGTGCCAGCAGTCGGTCACAGGGGCTTCCAGGGGCCAACGTCCTGACTTTC.

Points on this clone: Within the sample, other DNA sequences also encode this same CDR3. The chain is built from TRBV3-1 (or the pseudogene TRBV3-2) and TRBJ2-7; 9 nucleotides line up with TRBD2. The germline CDR1 and CDR2 sequences are LGHDT and YNNKEL (reference sequence). V gave up 4 bases and J gave up 3 bases; unmatched junction bases: 7. The CDR3 is made up of 15 amino acids. Written as DNA, the CDR3 is TGTGCCAGCAGCCCTCTAGCGGGGAGTAGCTACGAGCAGTACTTC. Translated, it gives CASSPLAGSSYEQYF.

This clone was picked up one time. This chain joins TRBV5-4 and TRBJ2-7, with 7 bases identical to TRBD1. V lost 3 bases, J lost 4 bases, and 10 bases stayed unmatched. This CDR3 is 15 amino acids long. The germline gives CDR1 SGHNT, CDR2 YYREEE (reference sequence). The CDR3 is CASSSGLGQTYEQYF. DNA for the CDR3: TGTGCCAGCAGCTCCGGCTTGGGACAGACATACGAGCAGTACTTC.

The chain uses TRBV29-1 and TRBJ1-1; no definite D call. Trimming took off 3 bases at V and 1 base at J, with 6 bases between the two ends. Germline V gene data show CDR1 as SQVTM and CDR2 as ANQGSEA. The CDR3 runs 12 residues. Here the CDR3 DNA reads TGCAGCGTTGATTCGGGGAACACTGAAGCTTTCTTT. This gives the protein CSVDSGNTEAFF. The variable domain in full, with the rest retrieved from reference TRBV29-1 and TRBJ1-1, is SAVISQKPSRDICQRGTSLTIQCQVDSQVTMMFWYRQQPGQSLTLIATANQGSEATYESGFVIDKFPISRPNLTFSTLTVSNMSPEDSSIYLCSVDSGNTEAFFGQGTRLTVV.

V usage is TRBV4-1 and J usage is TRBJ1-2; D gene unclear. The germline V and J ends were trimmed by 1 base and 6 bases, with 9 bases remaining between them. Germline V gene lookup returns CDR1 MGHRA and CDR2 YSYEKL. This CDR3 comprises 13 residues. The CDR3 DNA sequence: TGCGCCAGCAGCCAAGTTATGGCACATGGCTACACCTTC. This translates into CASSQVMAHGYTF.

This chain joins TRBV27 and TRBJ1-1, with 8 bases fitting TRBD1. V gave up 8 bases and J gave up 3 bases; unmatched junction bases: 11. Per germline, CDR1 MNHEY and CDR2 SMNVEV (reference sequence). CDR3 length: 15 residues. In DNA form, the CDR3 reads TGTGCCAGCGAGGGAAGGACAGGGTGGTACACTGAAGCTTTCTTT. It translates to CASEGRTGWYTEAFF.

This chain uses TRBV15 with TRBJ1-1, with D possibly being TRBD1 (5 bases). Trimming removed 3 bases from V and 4 bases from J, with 12 bases in between. This CDR3 is built from 14 residues. Germline values: CDR1 LNHNV, CDR2 YYDKDF (reference sequence). CDR3 in amino acids: CATSRLGGGTEAFF. CDR3 sequence (DNA): TGTGCCACCAGCAGGCTCGGGGGGGGCACTGAAGCTTTCTTT.

In nucleotides, the CDR3 is TGTGCCAGCAGCTTAGATCGGGGAGATACGCAGTATTTT. The encoded protein is CASSLDRGDTQYF. The chain joins TRBV11-2 to TRBJ2-3; weak D call: TRBD2 (5 bases). V was trimmed by 0 bases and J by 5 bases, leaving 6 bases between them. The CDR3 has 13 residues. Per germline, CDR1 SGHAT and CDR2 FQNNGV. The full variable domain, with the rest looked up from reference TRBV11-2 and TRBJ2-3, is EAGVAQSPRYKIIEKRQSVAFWCNPISGHATLYWYQQILGQGPKLLIQFQNNGVVDDSQLPKDRFSAERLKGVDSTLKIQPAKLEDSAVYLCASSLDRGDTQYFGPGTRLTVL.

Of note for this clone: Other DNA sequences of this sample code for an identical CDR3. The rearrangement uses TRBV4-2 and TRBJ2-7; the D gene is possibly TRBD2 (6 bases). V was trimmed by 1 base and J by 0 bases, leaving 7 bases between them. The CDR3 totals 14 residues. From germline, CDR1 is LGHNA and CDR2 YNFKEQ. The CDR3 here is CASSQVSGSYEQYF. As DNA, the CDR3 is TGTGCCAGCAGCCAAGTTAGCGGCTCCTACGAGCAGTACTTC.

V is TRBV4-3 and J is TRBJ2-5; a weak D match, TRBD1 (7 bases). There are 14 residues in the CDR3. Germline loops: CDR1 LGHNA, CDR2 YSLEER. Between the trimmed V and J ends, which lost 4 bases and 4 bases, there was a span of 13 bases. The DNA for the CDR3 is TGCGCCAGCAGCCCTACTCAGGGGGGAGAGACCCAGTACTTC. Its translation: CASSPTQGGETQYF.

This chain links TRBV6-5 with TRBJ1-2, with 7 bases identical to TRBD1. Per germline, CDR1 MNHEY and CDR2 SVGAGI. The CDR3 length is 14 residues. V lost 6 bases, J lost 2 bases, and 6 bases stayed unmatched. As DNA, the CDR3 is TGTGCCAGCAGCACGTTGGACAGGAACTATGGCTACACCTTC. It yields the protein CASSTLDRNYGYTF.

The chain uses TRBV6-5 and TRBJ1-6; unclear D gene. The V gene's germline CDR1 is MNHEY and CDR2 SVGAGI. The CDR3 is 13 amino acids. V shed 7 bases and J shed 7 bases, with 11 bases lying between them. CDR3: CASIREINSPLHF. DNA for the CDR3: TGTGCCAGCATAAGAGAGATAAATTCACCCCTCCACTTT.

Concerning this clone itself: The same CDR3 also results from other DNA sequences found in this sample. The chain recombines TRBV27 with TRBJ2-1, with TRBD2 matching over 12 bases. The CDR3 loop spans 15 amino acids. Germline CDR1 and CDR2: MNHEY and SMNVEV (reference sequence). The trim removed 3 bases at V and 7 bases at J, leaving 4 bases unmatched. The CDR3 sequence is CASSLGTSGRNEQFF. CDR3 nucleotides: TGTGCCAGCAGTTTGGGAACTAGCGGGAGGAATGAGCAGTTCTTC.

The chain employs TRBV28 and TRBJ2-7, with 7 bases identical to TRBD1. The CDR3 is 13 amino acids. The J segment lost 2 bases and the V segment lost 5 bases, leaving 3 bases of the junction unmatched. Germline assignment: CDR1 MDHEN and CDR2 SYDVKM. CDR3 DNA sequence: TGTGCCAGCAGTCGGGACAGCCCCTACGAGCAGTACTTC. It specifies CASSRDSPYEQYF. The full variable domain, with the rest looked up from reference TRBV28 and TRBJ2-7, is DVKVTQSSRYLVKRTGEKVFLECVQDMDHENMFWYRQDPGLGLRLIYFSYDVKMKEKGDIPEGYSVSREKKERFSLILESASTNQTSMYLCASSRDSPYEQYFGPGTRLTVT.

V and J are TRBV5-5 and TRBJ2-7; TRBD1 agrees at 7 bases. CDR3 length: 17 residues. J lost 3 bases, V lost 1 base, and 13 bases had no gene match. CDR1 is SGHKS, CDR2 YYEKEE, per germline (reference sequence). The CDR3 is CASSLRLFRDRYYEQYF. The CDR3 DNA is TGTGCCAGCAGCTTGAGGTTGTTTAGGGACAGATACTACGAGCAGTACTTC.

DNA for the CDR3: TGTGCCAGCCTAGCGGGAGCCAGGGATACGCAGTATTTT. Its protein is CASLAGARDTQYF. The chain links TRBV6-5 to TRBJ2-3; 10 positions match TRBD2. The CDR3 extends over 13 amino acids. Per the germline V gene, CDR1 is MNHEY and CDR2 is SVGAGI. The V and J ends lost 8 bases and 6 bases, in that order; junction bases with no gene match: 5.